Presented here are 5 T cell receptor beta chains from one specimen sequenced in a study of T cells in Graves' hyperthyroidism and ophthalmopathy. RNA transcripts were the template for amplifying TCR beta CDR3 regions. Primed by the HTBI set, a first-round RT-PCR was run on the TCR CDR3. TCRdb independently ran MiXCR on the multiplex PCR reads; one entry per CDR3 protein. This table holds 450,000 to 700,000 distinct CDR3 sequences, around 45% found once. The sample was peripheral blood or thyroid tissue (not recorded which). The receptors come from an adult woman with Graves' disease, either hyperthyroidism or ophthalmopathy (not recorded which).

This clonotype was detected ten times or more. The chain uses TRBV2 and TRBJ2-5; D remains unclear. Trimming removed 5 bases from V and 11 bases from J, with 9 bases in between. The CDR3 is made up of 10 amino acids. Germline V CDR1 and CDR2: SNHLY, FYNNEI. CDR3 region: CASSPRSQYF. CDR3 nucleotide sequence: TGTGCCAGCAGTCCCCGGTCACAGTACTTC.

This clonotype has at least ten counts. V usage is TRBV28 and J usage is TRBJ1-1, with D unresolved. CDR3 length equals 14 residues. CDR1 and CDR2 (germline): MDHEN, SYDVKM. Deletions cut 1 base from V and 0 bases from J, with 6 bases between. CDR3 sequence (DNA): TGTGCCAGCAGTTTATATGGGATGAACACTGAAGCTTTCTTT. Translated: CASSLYGMNTEAFF.

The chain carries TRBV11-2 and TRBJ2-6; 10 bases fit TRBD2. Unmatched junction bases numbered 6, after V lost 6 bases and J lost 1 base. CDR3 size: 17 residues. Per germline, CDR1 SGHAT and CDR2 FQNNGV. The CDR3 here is CASSRGSGRSGANVLTF. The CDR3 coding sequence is TGTGCCAGCAGTCGAGGTAGCGGGAGGTCTGGGGCCAACGTCCTGACTTTC.

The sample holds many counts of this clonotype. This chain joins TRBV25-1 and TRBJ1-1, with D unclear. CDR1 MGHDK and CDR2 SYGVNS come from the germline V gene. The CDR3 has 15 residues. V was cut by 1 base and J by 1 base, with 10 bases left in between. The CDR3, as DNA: TGTGCCAGCAGTGAATCCTCCCGGGGGAACACTGAAGCTTTCTTT. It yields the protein CASSESSRGNTEAFF.

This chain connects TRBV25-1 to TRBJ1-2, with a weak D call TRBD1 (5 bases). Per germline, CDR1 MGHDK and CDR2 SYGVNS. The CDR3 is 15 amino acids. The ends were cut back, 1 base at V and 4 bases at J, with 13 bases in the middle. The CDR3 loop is CASSEWGKGPYGYTF. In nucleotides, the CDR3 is TGTGCCAGCAGTGAATGGGGGAAAGGACCCTATGGCTACACCTTC.